This T cell receptor (beta chain) originates from a study of shared clonotypes between healthy human individuals. Turning to the study itself: Per donor, three plates held CD4 naive cells, three held CD4 memory, two held CD8 naive and one held CD8 memory.

This clone was detected only once. What it binds is not known. Clones were read by immunoSEQ multiplex PCR, and TCRdb kept only the in-frame ones, dropping some. This table has 2 million to 2.5 million clones, 90% to 95% appearing once. V gave up 1 base and J gave up 6 bases, with 15 bases separating them. Germline V gene sequence: CDR1 MGHDK, CDR2 SYGVNS. The CDR3 totals 16 residues. Overall study results and limits: Investigators collected only blood, and repertoires in tissues likely differ. The study generally estimated greater richness for naive than memory subsets.

Sequencing was carried out using naive CD4+ T cells from PBMCs. Subset of the sample: CD45RA+ positively selected. The receptor was isolated from a man younger than 35 in good health. Some clones in this sample may be carry-over from other donors' samples. The chain couples TRBV25-1 to TRBJ1-4, with D unresolved. The CDR3 reads CASSEFLGFPHEKLFF. CDR3 nucleotides: TGTGCCAGCAGTGAATTCTTGGGATTTCCACATGAAAAACTGTTTTTT.